The next 16 T cell receptor beta chains were all read from a single sample in a study of blood T cell repertoires in COVID-19. Libraries were prepared by immunoSEQ multiplex PCR; TCRdb keeps only in-frame clonotypes and omits some of them. This table holds approximately 350,000 clones, about 88% found once. Sequenced: PBMCs or T cells enriched from blood (not recorded which). Receptors originate from a young woman who had recovered from COVID-19.

There are a few counts of this clone. The chain couples TRBV5-4 to TRBJ2-1, with 7 bases aligning to TRBD1. The CDR3 consists of 13 residues. Germline CDR1 SGHNT, CDR2 YYREEE (reference sequence). Germline trimming cut 4 bases from V and 11 bases from J; bases unmatched to any gene: 9. The CDR3 loop is CASSERQGGQQFF. DNA for the CDR3: TGTGCCAGCAGCGAGAGACAGGGTGGTCAGCAGTTCTTC.

CDR3 nucleotides: TGCGCCAGCAGCCACGCTACTAGCGGGGGGGTCTACGAGCAGTACTTC. Protein product: CASSHATSGGVYEQYF. V gene TRBV4-1 combines with J gene TRBJ2-7; 13 nucleotides align to TRBD2. This CDR3 is built from 16 residues. The germline V gene encodes CDR1 MGHRA and CDR2 YSYEKL. J gave up 3 bases and V 3 bases, and 5 bases lay outside the gene matches.

V is TRBV12-5 and J is TRBJ2-3; D unclear. This CDR3 region has 14 residues. Trimming shortened V by 1 base and J by 4 bases, and 9 bases separated the two germline ends. Germline-derived CDR1 and CDR2 are LGHNT and FRNRAP. The CDR3: CASGLAQMADTQYF. The DNA of the CDR3 is TGTGCTAGTGGTTTGGCCCAGATGGCAGATACGCAGTATTTT.

This clone was seen a single time. V is TRBV29-1 and J is TRBJ2-7, with 7 bases that match TRBD2. J was trimmed by 0 bases and V by 1 base; bases with no gene match: 3. CDR1 SQVTM and CDR2 ANQGSEA come from the germline V gene. This CDR3 region has 14 residues. CDR3 residues: CSVEGAGDSYEQYF. In DNA form, the CDR3 reads TGCAGCGTTGAAGGTGCGGGGGACTCCTACGAGCAGTACTTC.

In DNA form, the CDR3 reads TGCGCCAGCAGCCCAGGACTAGCGGGACGGGAGCAGTTCTTC. Protein: CASSPGLAGREQFF. The V and J genes are TRBV5-1 and TRBJ2-1; 12 bases match TRBD2. Germline lookup yields CDR1 SGHRS and CDR2 YFSETQ. The CDR3 has 14 amino acids. The V segment lost 4 bases and the J segment 10 bases; nucleotides outside the gene matches: 6.

This chain uses TRBV2 with TRBJ1-3, with 7 bases identical to TRBD1. There are 15 residues in the CDR3. Unmatched junction bases numbered 4, after V lost 5 bases and J lost 0 bases. Per germline, CDR1 SNHLY and CDR2 FYNNEI. CDR3 nucleotide sequence: TGTGCCAGCAGTTCCCCAGGGGGCTCTGGAAACACCATATATTTT. This gives the protein CASSSPGGSGNTIYF. Combining the CDR3 with reference TRBV2 and TRBJ1-3 gives the whole variable domain EPEVTQTPSHQVTQMGQEVILRCVPISNHLYFYWYRQILGQKVEFLVSFYNNEISEKSEIFDDQFSVERPDGSNFTLKIRSTKLEDSAMYFCASSSPGGSGNTIYFGEGSWLTVV.

The V call is TRBV25-1, the J call TRBJ1-6; TRBD1 agrees at 7 bases. J was trimmed by 7 bases and V by 3 bases; bases with no gene match: 12. Germline CDR1 reads MGHDK; CDR2 reads SYGVNS. The CDR3 covers 17 residues. In DNA, the CDR3 is TGTGCCAGCAGTGATGCAGAATCGGCAGGGGGAAATTCACCCCTCCACTTT. Translating it yields CASSDAESAGGNSPLHF.

This clone appeared once. The V and J genes are TRBV18 and TRBJ2-1; the D is unclear. CDR1 and CDR2 from the germline V gene are KGHSH and LQKENI. The CDR3 totals 16 residues. Trimming removed 2 bases from V and 0 bases from J, with 11 bases in between. The CDR3 region is CASSPGQLSSYNEQFF. CDR3 sequence (DNA): TGTGCCAGCTCACCAGGGCAGTTAAGCTCCTACAATGAGCAGTTCTTC. Together with reference TRBV18 and TRBJ2-1, the CDR3 gives the full variable domain: NAGVMQNPRHLVRRRGQEARLRCSPMKGHSHVYWYRQLPEEGLKFMVYLQKENIIDESGMPKERFSAEFPKEGPSILRIQQVVRGDSAAYFCASSPGQLSSYNEQFFGPGTRLTVL.

This clone was found many times. V and J are TRBV27 and TRBJ1-5; D not certain. The germline V gene has CDR1 MNHEY and CDR2 SMNVEV (reference sequence). The length of the CDR3 is 14 residues. V was pared by 6 bases and J by 0 bases, with 9 bases between. The CDR3 DNA is TGTGCCAGCAGCCATCGGGGTAGCAATCAGCCCCAGCATTTT. Encoded protein: CASSHRGSNQPQHF.

In its sample, this clone was seen once. This rearrangement joins TRBV7-2 to TRBJ2-2; TRBD2 is a possible D gene (6 bases). The CDR3 consists of 15 residues. Germline V gene sequence: CDR1 SGHTA, CDR2 FQGNSA. V lost 5 bases and J 6 bases, leaving 16 bases between the germline ends. The CDR3: CASSRDSPRSGELFF. For the CDR3, the DNA is TGTGCCAGCAGCCGGGACTCCCCTAGGTCCGGGGAGCTGTTTTTT.

The V gene is TRBV10-3, the J gene TRBJ1-3; D uncertain. V dropped 4 bases and J dropped 4 bases, with 11 bases sitting between them. CDR3 length equals 14 residues. Germline CDR1 reads ENHRY; CDR2 reads SYGVKD. CDR3 in amino acids: CAISGGAKGNTIYF. The DNA of the CDR3 is TGTGCCATCAGTGGGGGAGCAAAAGGAAACACCATATATTTT.

The V call is TRBV6-1, the J call TRBJ1-1, with 8 bases matching TRBD1. From germline, CDR1 is MNHNS and CDR2 SASEGT. This CDR3 spans 15 amino acids. The junction had 6 bases not matched to a gene; V was cut back by 2 bases and J by 4 bases. CDR3 in DNA: TGTGCCAGCAGTGAACTAGGACAGGGTGCCACTGAAGCTTTCTTT. This codes for CASSELGQGATEAFF.

The genes are TRBV28 and TRBJ1-2; no clear D gene. Deletions cut 6 bases from V and 5 bases from J, with 22 bases between. Germline V gene sequence: CDR1 MDHEN, CDR2 SYDVKM. The CDR3 extends over 16 amino acids. This CDR3 reads CASSRPLQIQAYGYTF. The CDR3 nucleotides are TGTGCCAGCAGCCGACCTCTACAGATTCAGGCATATGGCTACACCTTC.

This clone showed up just a few times. The rearrangement links TRBV12-3 or TRBV12-4 to TRBJ1-1; D might be TRBD1 (5 bases). V was trimmed by 2 bases and J by 5 bases, leaving 6 bases between them. This CDR3 spans 12 amino acids. The chain's CDR3 is CASSLYRTEAFF. The CDR3 bases are TGTGCCAGCAGTTTATACAGGACTGAAGCTTTCTTT.

The rearrangement joins TRBV7-2 to TRBJ2-7, with D perhaps TRBD2 (5 bases). This CDR3 region has 11 residues. V was trimmed by 2 bases and J by 7 bases, leaving 6 bases between them. Germline V gene lookup returns CDR1 SGHTA and CDR2 FQGNSA. The CDR3 sequence: CASSLRGEQYF. CDR3 nucleotides: TGTGCCAGCAGCTTACGGGGAGAGCAGTACTTC. The full variable domain, in which reference TRBV7-2 and TRBJ2-7 provide the parts outside the CDR3, is GAGVSQSPSNKVTEKGKDVELRCDPISGHTALYWYRQSLGQGLEFLIYFQGNSAPDKSGLPSDRFSAERTGGSVSTLTIQRTQQEDSAVYLCASSLRGEQYFGPGTRLTVT.

The chain has TRBV27 and TRBJ2-3; 8 positions agree with TRBD2. V shed 0 bases and J 1 base; nucleotides not matched to a gene: 9. The germline CDR1 and CDR2 sequences are MNHEY and SMNVEV (reference sequence). The CDR3 length is 18 residues. CDR3 DNA sequence: TGTGCCAGCAGTTTATCATTTATCCTAGCGGGTGGCACAGATACGCAGTATTTT. Protein product: CASSLSFILAGGTDTQYF.